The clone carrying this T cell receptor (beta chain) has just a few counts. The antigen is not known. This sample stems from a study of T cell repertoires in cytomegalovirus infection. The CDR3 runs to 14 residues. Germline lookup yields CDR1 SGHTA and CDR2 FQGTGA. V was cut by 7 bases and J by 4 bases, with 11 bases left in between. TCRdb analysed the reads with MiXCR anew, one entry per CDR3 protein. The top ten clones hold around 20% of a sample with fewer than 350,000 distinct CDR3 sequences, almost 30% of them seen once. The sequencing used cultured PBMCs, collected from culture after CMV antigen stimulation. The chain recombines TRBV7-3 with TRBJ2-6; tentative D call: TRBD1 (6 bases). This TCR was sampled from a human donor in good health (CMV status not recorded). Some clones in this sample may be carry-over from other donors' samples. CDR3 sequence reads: CASNEGVGANVLTF. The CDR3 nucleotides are TGTGCCAGCAACGAGGGGGTGGGGGCCAACGTCCTGACTTTC. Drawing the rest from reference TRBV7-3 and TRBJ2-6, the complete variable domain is GAGVSQTPSNKVTEKGKYVELRCDPISGHTALYWYRQSLGQGPEFLIYFQGTGAADDSGLPNDRFFAVRPEGSVSTLKIQRTERGDSAVYLCASNEGVGANVLTFGAGSRLTVL.